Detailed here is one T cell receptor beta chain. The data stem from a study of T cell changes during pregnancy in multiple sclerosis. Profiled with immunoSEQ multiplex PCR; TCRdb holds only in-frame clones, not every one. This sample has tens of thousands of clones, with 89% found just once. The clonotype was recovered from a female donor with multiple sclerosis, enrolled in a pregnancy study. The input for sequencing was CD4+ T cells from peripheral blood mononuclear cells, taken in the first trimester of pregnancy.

The CDR3 loop is CAWSWTAGQPQHF. CDR3 nucleotides: TGTGCCTGGAGCTGGACAGCTGGGCAGCCCCAGCATTTT. The genes are TRBV30 and TRBJ1-5, with a possible D match to TRBD1 (6 bases). Trimming removed 3 bases at V and 7 bases at J, with 13 bases between. Germline CDR1 reads GTSNPN; CDR2 reads SVGIG (reference sequence). The CDR3 loop spans 13 amino acids. Full variable domain (missing parts from reference TRBV30 and TRBJ1-5): SQTIHQWPATLVQPVGSPLSLECTVEGTSNPNLYWYRQAAGRGLQLLFYSVGIGQISSEVPQNLSASRPQDRQFILSSKKLLLSDSGFYLCAWSWTAGQPQHFGDGTRLSIL.